This T cell receptor beta chain derives from a study of cytotoxic CD8 clonotypes in ibrutinib-treated CLL (dated by TCRdb to about 2021). Some background on the complete study: The cohort included around 15 treatment-naive and approximately eleven relapsed/refractory patients; about 17 were IGHV unmutated. Partial responses were observed in 24 patients and complete responses in 2; after a median follow-up of around 68 months, remission was maintained in approximately 14 patients and progression was observed in some twelve. Response samples were obtained after a median of approximately eleven months of treatment, with a range of roughly 6 to 40 months. Samples averaged roughly 280,000 productive templates and 80,000 to 100,000 productive rearrangements. Of the 90 or so participants in the trial, 26 had longitudinal samples available. Cryopreserved peripheral blood mononuclear cells were obtained prior to treatment, at the time of response, and at either disease progression or sustained remission. Every remission and progressive disease sample was obtained while ibrutinib was still being received by the patients.

For TCR beta library preparation, approximately 2 micrograms of genomic DNA were isolated from cryopreserved PBMCs. Longitudinal blood samples from CLL patients receiving ibrutinib monotherapy were subjected to high-throughput TCR beta sequencing. The patients took part in an open-label, single-center phase 2 trial of ibrutinib monotherapy. This clone showed up just once. No antigen is known for it. Base-call qualities are not available, and no considerably larger clone is one nucleotide away. On a MiSeq, deep resolution sequencing aimed for a depth between 1 in 1 million and 1 in 200,000 T cells, with each clonotype covered around 10x on average. The immunoSEQ hsTCRB Kit was used to generate TCR beta libraries. Per the source publication's procedure: Data were analyzed with ImmunoSEQ Data Assistant and ImmunoSEQ Analyzer, with V, D and J genes assigned per IMGT definitions. Clonality, which ranges from 0 to 1, was calculated as one minus the normalized Shannon entropy of productive rearrangement frequencies. Public clonotype analysis was restricted to overrepresented clonotypes comprising at least 0.05% of each patient's repertoire. Repertoires from about a dozen age-matched healthy donors in immuneACCESS were used as clonality controls. Held by TCRdb, this immuneACCESS table contains in-frame sequences only and omits some clones. Under half of the omission traces to an unresolved V gene where checked; the cause of the rest is unknown. V and J calls and clone size are those listed in that table; D and trimming were worked out from the DNA. For this sample the table gives hundreds of thousands of clones, of which roughly 71% were detected only once. The top ten clones comprise approximately 6% of the sample.

V was cut back by 4 bases and J by 2 bases, leaving a gap of 12 bases between them. The germline V gene gives CDR1 as SNHLY and CDR2 as FYNNEI. The CDR3 contains 14 residues, cysteine and phenylalanine counted. The DNA shown is the 42-base CDR3, in frame from base 1. Study-wide conclusions, independent of this receptor: Baseline clonality was found to be higher than that of age-matched healthy donors and was strongly correlated with circulating CD8+ T-cell counts. Public clonotypes were rare and either shrank or stayed stable during treatment, and the rise in clonality at ibrutinib response reflected expansion of private clonotypes. Sustained-remission and progressing patients did not have matched sampling times, and lymph node repertoires were not examined. Clonality rose at ibrutinib response, remained stable during sustained remission, and dropped back toward baseline at progression.

The sequence came from a human donor with chronic lymphocytic leukemia. The rearranged chain carries TRBV2 and TRBJ2-7; the D gene is unclear. The sequencing here drew on PBMCs, taken after 36 months of ibrutinib treatment. The nucleotides read TGTGCCAGCAGTGGGACGTCCGCCACCTACGAGCAGTACTTC. It translates as CASSGTSATYEQYF.